This T cell receptor beta chain comes out of a study of CD8+ T cells in alopecia areata. Noted treatment: oral pan-JAK inhibitor, 5-10 mg twice daily. In each case, RNA was isolated and then reverse transcribed into cDNA as the sequencing template. The assay was immunoSEQ multiplex PCR, and TCRdb's table has in-frame clones only and misses some. The data contain roughly 110,000 clones, 84% of them singletons. The sequenced sample was CD8+ T cells sorted from blood, obtained at week 24, from a patient treated with tofacitinib. This receptor was obtained from a human donor with alopecia areata.

The CDR3 region is CASSASGGFNTGELFF. The CDR3 coding sequence is TGTGCCAGCAGCGCGAGCGGGGGATTTAACACCGGGGAGCTGTTTTTT. This chain uses TRBV9 with TRBJ2-2; TRBD2 matches at 8 bases. This CDR3 has 16 amino acids. From germline, CDR1 is SGDLS and CDR2 YYNGEE. V shed 3 bases and J 2 bases; nucleotides not matched to a gene: 6.